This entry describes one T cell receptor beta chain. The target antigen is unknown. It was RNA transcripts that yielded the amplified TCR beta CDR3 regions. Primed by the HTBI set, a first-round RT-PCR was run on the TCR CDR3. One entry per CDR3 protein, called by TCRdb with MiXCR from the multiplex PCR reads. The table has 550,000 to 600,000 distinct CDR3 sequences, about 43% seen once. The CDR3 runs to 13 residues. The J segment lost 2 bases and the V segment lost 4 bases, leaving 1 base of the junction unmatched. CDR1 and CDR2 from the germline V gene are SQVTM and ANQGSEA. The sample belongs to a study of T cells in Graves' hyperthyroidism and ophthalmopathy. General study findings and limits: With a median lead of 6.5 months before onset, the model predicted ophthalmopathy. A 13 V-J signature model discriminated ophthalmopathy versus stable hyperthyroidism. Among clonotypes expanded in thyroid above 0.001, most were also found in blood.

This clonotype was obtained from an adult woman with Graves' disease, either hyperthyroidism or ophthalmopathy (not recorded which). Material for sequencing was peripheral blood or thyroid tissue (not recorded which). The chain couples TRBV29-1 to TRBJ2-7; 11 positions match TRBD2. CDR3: CSVGTSGPYEQYF. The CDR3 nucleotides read TGCAGCGTTGGGACTAGCGGGCCCTACGAGCAGTACTTC.